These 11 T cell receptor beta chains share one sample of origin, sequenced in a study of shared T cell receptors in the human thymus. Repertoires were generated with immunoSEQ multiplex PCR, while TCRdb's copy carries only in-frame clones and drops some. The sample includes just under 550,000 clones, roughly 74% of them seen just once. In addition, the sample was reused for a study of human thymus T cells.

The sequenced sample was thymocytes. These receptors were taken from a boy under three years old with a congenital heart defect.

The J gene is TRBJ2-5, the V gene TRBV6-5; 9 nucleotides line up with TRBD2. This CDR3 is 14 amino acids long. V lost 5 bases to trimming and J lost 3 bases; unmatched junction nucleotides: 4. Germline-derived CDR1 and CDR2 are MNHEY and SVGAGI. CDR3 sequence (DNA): TGTGCCAGCAGTCAGCCTAGCGGGAAAGAGACCCAGTACTTC. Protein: CASSQPSGKETQYF.

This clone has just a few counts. The DNA for the CDR3 is TGTGCCAGCAGCGTTCCTCCGGTAGCCGCTCCGGGTGGGCAGTTCTTC. Translating it yields CASSVPPVAAPGGQFF. The chain links TRBV9 to TRBJ2-1; no clear D. Germline CDR1 SGDLS, CDR2 YYNGEE. The CDR3 is 16 residues long. Trimming left V 2 bases short and J 12 bases short, with 24 bases between.

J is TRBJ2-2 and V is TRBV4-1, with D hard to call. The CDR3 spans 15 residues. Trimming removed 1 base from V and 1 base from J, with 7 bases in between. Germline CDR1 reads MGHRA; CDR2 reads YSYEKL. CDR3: CASSQVLENTGELFF. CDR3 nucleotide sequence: TGCGCCAGCAGCCAAGTTCTAGAGAACACCGGGGAGCTGTTTTTT.

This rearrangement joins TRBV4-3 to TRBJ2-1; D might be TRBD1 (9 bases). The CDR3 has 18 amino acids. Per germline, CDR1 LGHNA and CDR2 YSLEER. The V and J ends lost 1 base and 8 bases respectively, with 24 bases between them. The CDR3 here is CASSQVHHRGREEDEQFF. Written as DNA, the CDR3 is TGCGCCAGCAGCCAAGTCCACCACAGGGGGCGGGAGGAGGATGAGCAGTTCTTC.

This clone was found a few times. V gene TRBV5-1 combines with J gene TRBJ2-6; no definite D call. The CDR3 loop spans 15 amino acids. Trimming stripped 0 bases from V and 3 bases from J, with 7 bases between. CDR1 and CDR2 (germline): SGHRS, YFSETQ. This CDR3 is CASSLGTVGANVLTF. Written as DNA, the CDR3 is TGCGCCAGCAGCTTGGGCACTGTTGGGGCCAACGTCCTGACTTTC.

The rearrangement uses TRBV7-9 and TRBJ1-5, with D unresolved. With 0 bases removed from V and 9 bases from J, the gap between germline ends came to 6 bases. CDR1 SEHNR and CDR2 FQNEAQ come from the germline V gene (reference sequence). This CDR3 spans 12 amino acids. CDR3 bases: TGTGCCAGCAGCTTAGCGGAGGGGCCCCAGCATTTT. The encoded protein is CASSLAEGPQHF.

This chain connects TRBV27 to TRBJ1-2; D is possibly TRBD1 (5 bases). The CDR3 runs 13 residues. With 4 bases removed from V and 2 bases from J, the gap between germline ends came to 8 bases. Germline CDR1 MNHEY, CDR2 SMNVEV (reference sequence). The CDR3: CASSWTQNYGYTF. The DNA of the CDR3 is TGTGCCAGCAGTTGGACACAGAACTATGGCTACACCTTC.

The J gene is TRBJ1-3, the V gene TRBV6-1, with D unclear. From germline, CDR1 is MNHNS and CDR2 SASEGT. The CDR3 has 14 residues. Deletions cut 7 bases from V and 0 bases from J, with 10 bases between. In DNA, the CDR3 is TGTGCCAGCACCGTACGCGACTCTGGAAACACCATATATTTT. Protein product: CASTVRDSGNTIYF.

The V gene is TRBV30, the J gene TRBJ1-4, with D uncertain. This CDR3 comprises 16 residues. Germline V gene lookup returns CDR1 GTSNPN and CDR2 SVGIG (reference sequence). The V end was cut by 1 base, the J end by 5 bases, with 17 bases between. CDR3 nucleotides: TGTGCCTGGAGTGGAGAAGGTAGAGGAGTGAATGAAAAACTGTTTTTT. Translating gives CAWSGEGRGVNEKLFF.

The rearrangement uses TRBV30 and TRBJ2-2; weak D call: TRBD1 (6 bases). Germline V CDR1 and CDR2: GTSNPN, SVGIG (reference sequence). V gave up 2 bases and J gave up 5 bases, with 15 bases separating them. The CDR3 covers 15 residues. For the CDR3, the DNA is TGTGCCTGGAGTTTGAGGGAAGGGGGAACCGGGGAGCTGTTTTTT. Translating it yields CAWSLREGGTGELFF.

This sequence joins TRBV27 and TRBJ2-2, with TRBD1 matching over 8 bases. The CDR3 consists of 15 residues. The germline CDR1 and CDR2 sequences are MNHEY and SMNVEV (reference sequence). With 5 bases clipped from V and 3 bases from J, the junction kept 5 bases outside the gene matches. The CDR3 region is CASSPDRVDTGELFF. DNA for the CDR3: TGTGCCAGCAGTCCGGACAGGGTGGACACCGGGGAGCTGTTTTTT.